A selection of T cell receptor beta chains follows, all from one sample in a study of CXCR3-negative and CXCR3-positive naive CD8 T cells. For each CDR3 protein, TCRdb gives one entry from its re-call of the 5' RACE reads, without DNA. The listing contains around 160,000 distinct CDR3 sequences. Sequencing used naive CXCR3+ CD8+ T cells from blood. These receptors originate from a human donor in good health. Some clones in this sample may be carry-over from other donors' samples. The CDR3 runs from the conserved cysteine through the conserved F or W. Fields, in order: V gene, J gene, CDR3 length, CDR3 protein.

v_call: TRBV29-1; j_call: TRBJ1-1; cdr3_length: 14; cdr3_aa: CSVVGQDENTEAFF
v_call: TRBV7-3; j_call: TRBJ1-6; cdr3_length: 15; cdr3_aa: CASSLHGTGNSPLHF
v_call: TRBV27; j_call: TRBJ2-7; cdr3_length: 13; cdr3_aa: CASSLAGVYEQYF
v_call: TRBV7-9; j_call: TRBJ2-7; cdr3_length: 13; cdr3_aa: CASSLSSSYEQYF
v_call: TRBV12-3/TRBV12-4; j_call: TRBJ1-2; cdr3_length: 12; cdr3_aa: CASSTQGVGYTF
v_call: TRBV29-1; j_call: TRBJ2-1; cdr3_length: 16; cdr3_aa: CSVDDRAGQGMGEQFF
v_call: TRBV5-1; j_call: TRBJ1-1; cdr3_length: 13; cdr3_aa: CASSWGKGTEAFF
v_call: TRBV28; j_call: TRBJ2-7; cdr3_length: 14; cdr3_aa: CASSIGRGPYEQYF
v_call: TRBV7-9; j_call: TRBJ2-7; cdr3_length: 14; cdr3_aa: CASSLAASGDEQYF
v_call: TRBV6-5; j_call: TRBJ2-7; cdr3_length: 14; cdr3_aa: CASRSAGEVGEQYF
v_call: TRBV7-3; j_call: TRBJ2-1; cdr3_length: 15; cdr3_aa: CASTHRRGLPNEQFF
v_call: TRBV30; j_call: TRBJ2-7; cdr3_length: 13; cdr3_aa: CAGYEGSSYEQYF
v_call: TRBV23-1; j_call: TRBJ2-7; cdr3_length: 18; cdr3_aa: CASRPGLAGGRTSYEQYF
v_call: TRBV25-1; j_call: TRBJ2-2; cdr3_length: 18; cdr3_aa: CASSPLRSSGRDTGELFF
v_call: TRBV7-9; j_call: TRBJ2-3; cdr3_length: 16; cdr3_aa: CASSFPGGPDTDTQYF
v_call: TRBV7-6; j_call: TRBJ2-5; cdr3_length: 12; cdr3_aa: CASSFRGETQYF
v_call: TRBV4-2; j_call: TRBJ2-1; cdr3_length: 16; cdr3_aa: CASSQDGGSGGSVEFF
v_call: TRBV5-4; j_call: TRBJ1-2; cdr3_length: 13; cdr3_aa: CASSLDRDYGYTF
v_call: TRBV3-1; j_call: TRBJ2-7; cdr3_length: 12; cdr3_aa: CASSQDFSEQYF
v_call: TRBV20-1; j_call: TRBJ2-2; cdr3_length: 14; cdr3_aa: CSARDLRGTGELFF
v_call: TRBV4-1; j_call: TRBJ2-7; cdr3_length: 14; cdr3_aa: CASSQDLLPYEQYF
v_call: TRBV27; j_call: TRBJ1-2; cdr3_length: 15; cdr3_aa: CASSSPQTGTYGYTF
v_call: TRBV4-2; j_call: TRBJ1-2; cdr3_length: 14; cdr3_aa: CASSQGRTGDGYTF
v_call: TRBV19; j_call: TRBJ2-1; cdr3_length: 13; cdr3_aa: CASSMASYNEQFF
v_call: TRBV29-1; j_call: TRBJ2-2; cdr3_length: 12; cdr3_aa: CSVQGGTGELFF
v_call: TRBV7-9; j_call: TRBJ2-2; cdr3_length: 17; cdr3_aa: CASSSDSWGTNTGELFF
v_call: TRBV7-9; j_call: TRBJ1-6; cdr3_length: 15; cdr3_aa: CASRNGQGFNSPLHF
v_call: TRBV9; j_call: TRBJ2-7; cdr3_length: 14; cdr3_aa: CASSETSGPYEQYF
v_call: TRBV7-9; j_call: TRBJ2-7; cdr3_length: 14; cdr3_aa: CASSPTENHYEQYF
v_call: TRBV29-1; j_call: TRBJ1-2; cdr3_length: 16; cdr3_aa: CSVEGGAAGLFYGYTF
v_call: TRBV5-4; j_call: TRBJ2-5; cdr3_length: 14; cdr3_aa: CASSPGMGEESQYF
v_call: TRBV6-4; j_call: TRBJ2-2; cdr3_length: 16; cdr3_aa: CASTPEAGGNTGELFF
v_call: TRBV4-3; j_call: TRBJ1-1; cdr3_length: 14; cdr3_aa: CASSRSRLNTEAFF
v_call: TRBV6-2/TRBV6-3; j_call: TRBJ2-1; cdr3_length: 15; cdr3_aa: CASSYSTSGSHEQFF
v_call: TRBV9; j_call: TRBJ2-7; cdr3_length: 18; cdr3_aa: CASSVGVGGRDSTYEQYF
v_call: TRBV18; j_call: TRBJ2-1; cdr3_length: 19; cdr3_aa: CASSPRTLADISSYNEQFF
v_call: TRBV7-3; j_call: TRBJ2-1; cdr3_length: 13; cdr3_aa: CASSLLREAEQFF
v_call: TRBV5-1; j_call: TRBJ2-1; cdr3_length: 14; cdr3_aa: CASSSITGDNEQFF
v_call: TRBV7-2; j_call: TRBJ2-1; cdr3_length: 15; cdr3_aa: CASSLEDNSYNEQFF
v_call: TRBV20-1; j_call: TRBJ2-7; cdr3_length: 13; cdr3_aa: CSARDRGKYEQYF
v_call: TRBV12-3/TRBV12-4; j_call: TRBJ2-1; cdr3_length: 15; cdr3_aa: CASSRGQGTYNEQFF
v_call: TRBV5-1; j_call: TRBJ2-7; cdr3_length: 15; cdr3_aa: CASRQGTGGSYEQYF
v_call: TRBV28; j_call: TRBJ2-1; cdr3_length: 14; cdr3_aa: CASLDRDSHNEQFF
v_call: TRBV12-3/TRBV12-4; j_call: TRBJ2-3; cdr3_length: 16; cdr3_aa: CASSSWIDRGTDTQYF
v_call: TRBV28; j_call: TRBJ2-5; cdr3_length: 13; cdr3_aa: CASSFDMQETQYF
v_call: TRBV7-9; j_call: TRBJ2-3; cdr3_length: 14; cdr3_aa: CASRQGSSGDTQYF
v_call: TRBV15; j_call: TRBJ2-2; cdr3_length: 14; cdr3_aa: CATSRERRAVELFF
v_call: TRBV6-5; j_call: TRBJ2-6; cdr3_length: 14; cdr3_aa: CASSYASGANVLTF